Listed below are T cell receptor beta chains from one sample, sequenced in a study of Ad26.COV2.S vaccination and SARS-CoV-2 variants. Generated by immunoSEQ multiplex PCR, the TCRdb table keeps only in-frame clones and is missing some. The sample includes 300,000 to 400,000 clones, 65% to 90% of them seen just once. The sample was peripheral blood, taken in a trial of Ad26.COV2.S vaccine versus placebo. The source of these receptors is a person aged 18 to 65 who received the Ad26.COV2.S COVID-19 vaccine or a placebo. The CDR3 runs from the conserved cysteine through the conserved F or W. The D gene is left open where the match is weak. Clone size is not always given. Where it is, it says once, few, many or a class for expanded clones.

v_gene: TRBV30
abundance: .
j_gene: TRBJ1-1
d_gene: .
CDR3nt: TGTGCCTGGACCCCCTTTGCCCCGAACACTGAAGCTTTCTTT
CDR3aa: CAWTPFAPNTEAFF

v_gene: TRBV19
abundance: .
j_gene: TRBJ1-5
d_gene: TRBD1
CDR3nt: TGTGCCAGTAGTACCACAGGGGGTAATCAGCCCCAGCATTTT
CDR3aa: CASSTTGGNQPQHF

v_gene: TRBV4-1
abundance: .
j_gene: TRBJ1-2
d_gene: .
CDR3nt: TGCGCCAGCAGCCAAGAGCAGGGTTTGGGTGGCTACACCTTC
CDR3aa: CASSQEQGLGGYTF

v_gene: TRBV7-2
abundance: .
j_gene: TRBJ1-5
d_gene: .
CDR3nt: TGTGCCAGCAGCTTAGGGGGGGGCGGTCAGCCCCAGCATTTT
CDR3aa: CASSLGGGGQPQHF

v_gene: TRBV3-1/TRBV3-2
abundance: .
j_gene: TRBJ1-6
d_gene: .
CDR3nt: TGTGCCAGCAGCCAAGAAAGACAGGCTTATAATTCACCCCTCCACTTT
CDR3aa: CASSQERQAYNSPLHF

v_gene: TRBV14
abundance: once
j_gene: TRBJ1-6
d_gene: TRBD1
CDR3nt: TGTGCCAGCAGCTATACAAATCCCGGGACAGGGAGGTTCTCACCCCTCCACTTT
CDR3aa: CASSYTNPGTGRFSPLHF

v_gene: TRBV4-3
abundance: .
j_gene: TRBJ1-5
d_gene: TRBD1
CDR3nt: TGCGCCAGCAGCCAAGTCGACAGGGGGCGTGCTGTCAATCAGCCCCAGCATTTT
CDR3aa: CASSQVDRGRAVNQPQHF

v_gene: TRBV3-1/TRBV3-2
abundance: .
j_gene: TRBJ2-7
d_gene: TRBD2
CDR3nt: TGTGCCAGCGGCGGGAGGAGAGGCTACGAGCAGTACTTC
CDR3aa: CASGGRRGYEQYF

v_gene: TRBV6-5
abundance: .
j_gene: TRBJ1-4
d_gene: .
CDR3nt: TGTGCCAGTGATATCCGGCCCGGGGAAGGAAAACTGTTTTTT
CDR3aa: CASDIRPGEGKLFF

v_gene: TRBV28
abundance: once
j_gene: TRBJ1-5
d_gene: .
CDR3nt: TGTGCCAGCACAAGGCCAGACTTCAATCAGCCCCAGCATTTT
CDR3aa: CASTRPDFNQPQHF

v_gene: TRBV3-1/TRBV3-2
abundance: .
j_gene: TRBJ1-1
d_gene: TRBD1
CDR3nt: TGTGCCAGCAGCCTGATTGGACAGGGCCGGAGGGTCACTGAAGCTTTCTTT
CDR3aa: CASSLIGQGRRVTEAFF

v_gene: TRBV7-9
abundance: .
j_gene: TRBJ1-3
d_gene: .
CDR3nt: TGTGCCAGCAGGTTAACCCGACTAGGAAACACCATATATTTT
CDR3aa: CASRLTRLGNTIYF

v_gene: TRBV10-3
abundance: .
j_gene: TRBJ1-1
d_gene: .
CDR3nt: TGTGCCATCAGTGAGTGGACAGCGAACACTGAAGCTTTCTTT
CDR3aa: CAISEWTANTEAFF

v_gene: TRBV6-2/TRBV6-3
abundance: .
j_gene: TRBJ2-7
d_gene: .
CDR3nt: TGTGCCAGCAGATACTCCTCCCCTAGGGGCTACGAGCAGTACTTC
CDR3aa: CASRYSSPRGYEQYF

v_gene: TRBV5-1
abundance: .
j_gene: TRBJ1-2
d_gene: .
CDR3nt: TGCGCCAGCAGCTTGGAGTTTGCGGCCGGGGGCTACACCTTC
CDR3aa: CASSLEFAAGGYTF

v_gene: TRBV28
abundance: .
j_gene: TRBJ1-1
d_gene: .
CDR3nt: TGTGCCAGCAGTTTAAAGATAGGGGACACTGAAGCTTTCTTT
CDR3aa: CASSLKIGDTEAFF

v_gene: TRBV5-6
abundance: .
j_gene: TRBJ2-1
d_gene: TRBD2
CDR3nt: TGTGCCAGCAGCTTGGGACTAGCGATAAATGAGCAGTTCTTC
CDR3aa: CASSLGLAINEQFF

v_gene: TRBV2
abundance: .
j_gene: TRBJ2-5
d_gene: .
CDR3nt: TGTGCCAGCAGTGATACGGGGCGGGAGACCCAGTACTTC
CDR3aa: CASSDTGRETQYF

v_gene: TRBV25-1
abundance: .
j_gene: TRBJ1-5
d_gene: .
CDR3nt: TGTGCCAGCAGTGACAGGTATAGCAATCAGCCCCAGCATTTT
CDR3aa: CASSDRYSNQPQHF

v_gene: TRBV3-1/TRBV3-2
abundance: .
j_gene: TRBJ1-5
d_gene: .
CDR3nt: TGTGCCAGCAGCCAAGATGGGGGGCATAGCAATCAGCCCCAGCATTTT
CDR3aa: CASSQDGGHSNQPQHF

v_gene: TRBV13
abundance: .
j_gene: TRBJ1-3
d_gene: .
CDR3nt: TGTGCCAGCAGCTTCCGTCCTCACTCTGGAAACACCATATATTTT
CDR3aa: CASSFRPHSGNTIYF

v_gene: TRBV7-2
abundance: .
j_gene: TRBJ1-6
d_gene: .
CDR3nt: TGTGCCAGCAGCTTGCCAGCAGGGGCTTATTCACCCCTCCACTTT
CDR3aa: CASSLPAGAYSPLHF

v_gene: TRBV2
abundance: .
j_gene: TRBJ2-1
d_gene: TRBD2
CDR3nt: TGTGCCAGCAGTGGAGCGGGAGAGGGCAATGAGCAGTTCTTC
CDR3aa: CASSGAGEGNEQFF

v_gene: TRBV19
abundance: .
j_gene: TRBJ2-2
d_gene: .
CDR3nt: TGTGCCAGTAGTATGGGGGCAGAGCTGTTTTTT
CDR3aa: CASSMGAELFF

v_gene: TRBV27
abundance: .
j_gene: TRBJ2-7
d_gene: .
CDR3nt: TGTGCCAGCAGTTTGTCAGGGGGGGAGCAGTACTTC
CDR3aa: CASSLSGGEQYF

v_gene: TRBV7-2
abundance: .
j_gene: TRBJ2-7
d_gene: TRBD2
CDR3nt: TGTGCCAGCAGCTTAGCGGGGTTAGCGGGAGGCGAGCAGTACTTC
CDR3aa: CASSLAGLAGGEQYF

v_gene: TRBV5-6
abundance: .
j_gene: TRBJ1-5
d_gene: .
CDR3nt: TGTGCCAGCAGCTGGGGGGCTCAGCCCCAGCATTTT
CDR3aa: CASSWGAQPQHF

v_gene: TRBV6-5
abundance: .
j_gene: TRBJ1-3
d_gene: .
CDR3nt: TGTGCCAGCAGGCCGGATTCGGTCAACACCATATATTTT
CDR3aa: CASRPDSVNTIYF

v_gene: TRBV6-2/TRBV6-3
abundance: .
j_gene: TRBJ1-5
d_gene: .
CDR3nt: TGTGCCAGCAGTTACTTAGAAAATCAGCCCCAGCATTTT
CDR3aa: CASSYLENQPQHF